This T cell receptor (beta chain) comes out of a study of blood T cell repertoires in COVID-19. Study summary: Researchers got acute and convalescent COVID-19 samples from the United States, Italy and Spain. Sources were T cells, B-cell-depleted T cells, or PBMCs; the material itself was cDNA or gDNA.

Authors' methods: How many nucleated cells were present was estimated from reference gene primer amplification. The assay was immunoSEQ multiplex PCR, and TCRdb's table has in-frame clones only and misses some. V and J calls and clone size are copied from that table; D and trimming were computed from the DNA. This table has about 140,000 clones, 87% appearing once. This clone was seen only once. Germline V gene data show CDR1 as SGHKS and CDR2 as YYEKEE (reference sequence). With V trimmed by 5 bases and J by 4 bases, 14 bases remained unmatched. CDR3 size: 17 residues. Assignments of participants to cohorts depended upon their own reported clinical history.

The chain is built from TRBV5-5 and TRBJ1-5; 8 bases are shared with TRBD1. The source is a man aged 60 to 69 who had recovered from COVID-19. Sequenced: PBMCs or T cells enriched from blood (not recorded which). CDR3 sequence (DNA): TGTGCCAGCAGTTATCTACAGGGGGAAGGAATAAATCAGCCCCAGCATTTT. This codes for CASSYLQGEGINQPQHF. The full variable domain, in which reference TRBV5-5 and TRBJ1-5 provide the parts outside the CDR3, is DAGVTQSPTHLIKTRGQQVTLRCSPISGHKSVSWYQQVLGQGPQFIFQYYEKEERGRGNFPDRFSARQFPNYSSELNVNALLLGDSALYLCASSYLQGEGINQPQHFGDGTRLSIL.